The T cell receptor (beta chain) described here comes from a study of blood T cells in healthy people across ages. The CDR3 is made up of 15 amino acids. V gave up 0 bases and J gave up 8 bases, with 12 bases separating them. Germline V gives CDR1 SGHRS, CDR2 YFSETQ. A single count supports this clonotype. Its antigen is still unknown. The study, taken as a whole, reports: As age increased, TCR beta diversity per million T cells fell in a roughly linear fashion.

The authors ran a second PCR of about 7 to 12 cycles using a sample-barcoded 5' primer and a J-beta primer mix. TCRdb passed the 5' RACE reads through MiXCR, listing each CDR3 protein once. The sample has 650,000 to 700,000 distinct CDR3 sequences, approximately 52% seen once. This chain uses TRBV5-1 with TRBJ1-6; possibly TRBD1 for D (5 bases). The clonotype originates from a woman at least 80 years old in good health. Sequencing input: blood. In DNA, the CDR3 is TGCGCCAGCAGCTTGGAGGTCAGGGTGGATTCACCCCTCCACTTT. Translating it yields CASSLEVRVDSPLHF. The whole variable domain, remainder taken from reference TRBV5-1 and TRBJ1-6, is KAGVTQTPRYLIKTRGQQVTLSCSPISGHRSVSWYQQTPGQGLQFLFEYFSETQRNKGNFPGRFSGRQFSNSRSEMNVSTLELGDSALYLCASSLEVRVDSPLHFGNGTRLTVT.